The 3 T cell receptor beta chains below come from one sample, sequenced in a study of shared clonotypes between healthy human individuals. Libraries were prepared by immunoSEQ multiplex PCR; TCRdb keeps only in-frame clonotypes and omits some of them. The data show over a million clones, with around 78% seen just once and roughly 0.65% held by the top ten. The sequencing sample was made of memory CD4+ T cells from PBMCs. Subset described: CD45RA-negative fraction. These receptors were taken from a man between 18 and 29 years old in good health. Some clones in this sample may be carry-over from other donors' samples.

The chain joins TRBV2 to TRBJ2-1, with 7 positions matching TRBD2. J was trimmed by 5 bases and V by 3 bases; bases with no gene match: 7. The CDR3 has 15 amino acids. Per the germline V gene, CDR1 is SNHLY and CDR2 is FYNNEI. The CDR3 coding sequence is TGTGCCAGCAGTGAGGCGGGAGTTTTCCACAATGAGCAGTTCTTC. Amino acid sequence: CASSEAGVFHNEQFF.

A remark on this clone: A far bigger clonotype differs at one base, so this is likely a read error. The chain employs TRBV2 and TRBJ2-7, with D unclear. CDR1 is SNHLY, CDR2 FYNNEI, per germline. The CDR3 totals 11 residues. Trimming took 7 bases from V and 9 from J, leaving 13 bases between them. CDR3 sequence: CASKLGLGQYF. The DNA for the CDR3 is TGTGCCAGCAAGCTGGGATTGGGGCAGTACTTC.

This chain links TRBV14 with TRBJ1-2; 8 bases are shared with TRBD1. Germline-derived CDR1 and CDR2 are SGHDN and FVKESK. CDR3 size: 15 residues. The J segment lost 2 bases and the V segment lost 3 bases, leaving 5 bases of the junction unmatched. In nucleotides, the CDR3 is TGTGCCAGCAGCCATCGACAGGGGTGGAACTATGGCTACACCTTC. This encodes CASSHRQGWNYGYTF.